These 15 T cell receptor beta chains originate from one sample sequenced in a study of CD8+ T cells in alopecia areata. RNA was isolated and reverse transcribed to cDNA, the sequencing template. The repertoire was sequenced with immunoSEQ multiplex PCR; TCRdb's copy has only in-frame clones and lacks some. In the table there are fewer than 150,000 clones, 50% to 75% of which are singletons. The sample's treatment: oral pan-JAK inhibitor, 5-10 mg twice daily. The sequencing used CD8+ T cells sorted from blood, collected at week 4, from a patient treated with tofacitinib. All receptors derive from a human donor with alopecia areata.

The gene calls are TRBV13 and TRBJ2-3; TRBD1 or TRBD2 may be the D gene (5 bases each). This CDR3 has 17 amino acids. Deletions cut 6 bases from V and 2 bases from J, with 21 bases between. The germline V gene has CDR1 PRHDT and CDR2 FYEKMQ (reference sequence). The CDR3 DNA is TGTGCCAGCAGTCATATCCGGGACGCCGGACTCACAGATACGCAGTATTTT. Protein sequence: CASSHIRDAGLTDTQYF.

V and J are TRBV9 and TRBJ2-7, with unresolved D. From germline, CDR1 is SGDLS and CDR2 YYNGEE. CDR3 length equals 14 residues. V was pared by 0 bases and J by 7 bases, with 14 bases between. The CDR3 nucleotides are TGTGCCAGCAGCGTAGGGCAGAACCCGAGGGAGCAGTACTTC. It yields the protein CASSVGQNPREQYF. The full variable domain, with the rest looked up from reference TRBV9 and TRBJ2-7, is DSGVTQTPKHLITATGQRVTLRCSPRSGDLSVYWYQQSLDQGLQFLIQYYNGEERAKGNILERFSAQQFPDLHSELNLSSLELGDSALYFCASSVGQNPREQYFGPGTRLTVT.

This clone was counted between two and nine times. The chain combines TRBV4-1 with TRBJ2-1, with unresolved D. The CDR3 is made up of 11 amino acids. Germline V gene data show CDR1 as MGHRA and CDR2 as YSYEKL. Between the trimmed V and J ends, which lost 8 bases and 3 bases, there was a span of 5 bases. The CDR3 region has the DNA TGCGCCAGCGGATACTACAATGAGCAGTTCTTC. This codes for CASGYYNEQFF.

This rearrangement joins TRBV11-2 to TRBJ2-4; 8 bases align to TRBD2. CDR3 length: 14 residues. The J segment lost 7 bases and the V segment lost 0 bases, leaving 2 bases of the junction unmatched. Per germline, CDR1 SGHAT and CDR2 FQNNGV. As DNA, the CDR3 is TGTGCCAGCAGCTTAGAGGGCGGGGGGAACATTCAGTACTTC. As protein: CASSLEGGGNIQYF. Filled out from reference TRBV11-2 and TRBJ2-4, the complete variable domain reads EAGVAQSPRYKIIEKRQSVAFWCNPISGHATLYWYQQILGQGPKLLIQFQNNGVVDDSQLPKDRFSAERLKGVDSTLKIQPAKLEDSAVYLCASSLEGGGNIQYFGAGTRLSVL.

V gene TRBV27 combines with J gene TRBJ2-3; unclear D gene. V lost 0 bases, J lost 0 bases, and 1 base lay in between. The V gene's germline CDR1 is MNHEY and CDR2 SMNVEV (reference sequence). The CDR3 contains 13 residues. The CDR3 nucleotides are TGTGCCAGCAGTTTATCTAGCACAGATACGCAGTATTTT. It is translated as CASSLSSTDTQYF.

The chain couples TRBV6-5 to TRBJ1-2; tentatively, D is TRBD1 (5 bases). The V and J ends lost 0 bases and 4 bases respectively, with 15 bases between them. The CDR3 is made up of 16 amino acids. Germline V CDR1 and CDR2: MNHEY, SVGAGI. CDR3 sequence: CASSYSWTRVAYGYTF. CDR3 bases: TGTGCCAGCAGTTACTCCTGGACACGGGTTGCCTATGGCTACACCTTC.

The V and J genes are TRBV7-6 and TRBJ1-6; D is unclear. Germline CDR1 is SGHVS and CDR2 is FNYEAQ. Deletions cut 3 bases from V and 4 bases from J, with 13 bases between. CDR3 size: 16 residues. CDR3 DNA sequence: TGTGCCAGCAGCTTGCAAGCGGAAGATTATAATTCACCCCTCCACTTT. It yields the protein CASSLQAEDYNSPLHF.

Points on this clone: In the same sample, other DNA sequences code for this CDR3. The V call is TRBV29-1, the J call TRBJ1-2; D gene uncertain. The CDR3 runs to 11 residues. Trimming pared 6 bases from V and 3 bases from J, leaving 8 bases between. CDR1 is SQVTM, CDR2 ANQGSEA, per germline. CDR3 in amino acids: CSVAGDYGYTF. DNA of the CDR3: TGCAGCGTAGCTGGGGACTATGGCTACACCTTC.

The genes are TRBV29-1 and TRBJ2-6, with D possibly matching TRBD2 (5 bases). The length of the CDR3 is 17 residues. Between the trimmed V and J ends, which lost 5 bases and 0 bases, there was a span of 17 bases. Germline V lookup: CDR1 SQVTM, CDR2 ANQGSEA. The CDR3, as DNA: TGCAGCGTTCTTTCCCACCCGGGATACTCTGGGGCCAACGTCCTGACTTTC. Translated: CSVLSHPGYSGANVLTF.

V gene TRBV30 combines with J gene TRBJ2-5; 10 bases align to TRBD2. The CDR3 spans 15 residues. Germline-derived CDR1 and CDR2 are GTSNPN and SVGIG (reference sequence). V lost 3 bases, J lost 4 bases, and 8 bases stayed unmatched. CDR3 in amino acids: CAWSPGLAEGETQYF. The DNA for the CDR3 is TGTGCCTGGAGCCCCGGACTAGCGGAAGGAGAGACCCAGTACTTC.

The chain combines TRBV29-1 with TRBJ2-5, with 7 bases identical to TRBD1. The CDR3 is made up of 13 amino acids. Germline V gene sequence: CDR1 SQVTM, CDR2 ANQGSEA. The trim removed 8 bases at V and 5 bases at J, leaving 11 bases unmatched. DNA of the CDR3: TGCAGCTCTCCACTACAGGGGCTGGAGACCCAGTACTTC. Residues: CSSPLQGLETQYF.

The chain is built from TRBV5-8 and TRBJ2-6, with D unresolved. This CDR3 contains 15 residues. V lost 2 bases and J 2 bases, leaving 8 bases between the germline ends. Germline CDR1 is SGHTS and CDR2 is YDEGEE. The CDR3 spells CASSLPSPGANVLTF. CDR3 coding DNA: TGTGCCAGCAGCTTACCTTCCCCTGGGGCCAACGTCCTGACTTTC. Using reference TRBV5-8 and TRBJ2-6 for the parts outside the CDR3, the full variable domain is EAGVTQSPTHLIKTRGQQATLRCSPISGHTSVYWYQQALGLGLQFLLWYDEGEERNRGNFPPRFSGRQFPNYSSELNVNALELEDSALYLCASSLPSPGANVLTFGAGSRLTVL.

The chain joins TRBV5-4 to TRBJ2-6, with TRBD2 matching 9 bases. Per the germline V gene, CDR1 is SGHNT and CDR2 is YYREEE (reference sequence). Germline trimming cut 0 bases from V and 6 bases from J; bases unmatched to any gene: 7. CDR3 length: 17 residues. As DNA, the CDR3 is TGTGCCAGCAGCTTGGTGCCAGCGGGGGGCTCGGCCAACGTCCTGACTTTC. This codes for CASSLVPAGGSANVLTF.

This chain joins TRBV18 and TRBJ2-7, with 10 nucleotides matching TRBD1. This CDR3 has 16 amino acids. Germline V lookup: CDR1 KGHSH, CDR2 LQKENI. V shed 3 bases and J 3 bases; nucleotides not matched to a gene: 8. This chain's CDR3 is CASSPNPGQGNYEQYF. The CDR3 DNA reads as TGTGCCAGCTCACCGAATCCGGGACAGGGGAACTACGAGCAGTACTTC.

This chain links TRBV30 with TRBJ2-5; 8 bases map to TRBD1. The CDR3 length is 14 residues. Germline loops: CDR1 GTSNPN, CDR2 SVGIG (reference sequence). With V trimmed by 3 bases and J by 5 bases, 8 bases remained unmatched. In DNA, the CDR3 is TGTGCCTGGAGCCAAGGACAGGGACTTGAGACCCAGTACTTC. This gives the protein CAWSQGQGLETQYF.